This section outlines one TCR beta chain sequence together with its context. Sequencing used immunoSEQ multiplex PCR; TCRdb keeps in-frame clones, though not all of them. Of approximately 200,000 clones in the sample, 80% to 90% are singletons; the top ten hold around 7%. Looked up from germline, CDR1 is SQVTM and CDR2 is ANQGSEA. V lost 5 bases, J lost 3 bases, and 9 bases stayed unmatched. This CDR3 contains 15 residues. The record originates from a study of blood T cell repertoires in COVID-19. The sequencing sample was made of PBMCs or T cells enriched from blood (not recorded which). This clonotype originated in a man under 40 in a cohort exposed to, infected with or recovered from COVID-19 (not recorded which). J is TRBJ1-1 and V is TRBV29-1, with TRBD1 matching over 10 bases. The CDR3 protein is CSVTGTGASYTEAFF. The CDR3 DNA reads as TGCAGCGTTACCGGGACAGGGGCATCATACACTGAAGCTTTCTTT.